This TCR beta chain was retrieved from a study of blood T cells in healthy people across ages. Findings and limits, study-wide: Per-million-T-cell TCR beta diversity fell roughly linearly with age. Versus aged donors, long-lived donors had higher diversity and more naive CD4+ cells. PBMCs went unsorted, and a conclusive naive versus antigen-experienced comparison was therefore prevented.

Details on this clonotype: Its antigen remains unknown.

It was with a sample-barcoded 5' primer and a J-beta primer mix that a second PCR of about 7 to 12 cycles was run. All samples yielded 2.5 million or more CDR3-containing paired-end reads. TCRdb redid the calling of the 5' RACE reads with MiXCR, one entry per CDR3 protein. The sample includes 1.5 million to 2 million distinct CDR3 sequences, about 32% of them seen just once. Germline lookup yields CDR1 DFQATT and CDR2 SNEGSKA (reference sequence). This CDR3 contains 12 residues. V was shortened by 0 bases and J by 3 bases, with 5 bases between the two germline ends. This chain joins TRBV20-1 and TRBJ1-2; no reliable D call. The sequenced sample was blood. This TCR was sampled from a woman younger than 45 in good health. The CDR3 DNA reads TGCAGTGCTAGAGAACAGTACTATGGCTACACCTTC. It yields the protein CSAREQYYGYTF.